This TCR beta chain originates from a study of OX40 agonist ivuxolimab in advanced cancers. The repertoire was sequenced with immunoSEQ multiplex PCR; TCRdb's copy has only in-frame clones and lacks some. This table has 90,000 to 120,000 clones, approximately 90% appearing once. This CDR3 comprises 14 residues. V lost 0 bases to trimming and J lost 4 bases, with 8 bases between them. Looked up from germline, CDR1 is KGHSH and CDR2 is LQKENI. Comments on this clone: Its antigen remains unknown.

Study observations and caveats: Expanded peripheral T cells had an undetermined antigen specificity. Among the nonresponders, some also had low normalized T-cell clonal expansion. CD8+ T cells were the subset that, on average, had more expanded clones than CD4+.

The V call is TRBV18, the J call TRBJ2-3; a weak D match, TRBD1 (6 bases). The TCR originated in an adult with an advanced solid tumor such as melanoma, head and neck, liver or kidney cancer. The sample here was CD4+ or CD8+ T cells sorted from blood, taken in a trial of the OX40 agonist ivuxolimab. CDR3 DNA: TGTGCCAGCTCACCACCACAGGGATCAGATACGCAGTATTTT. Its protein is CASSPPQGSDTQYF.